The 12 T cell receptor beta chains in this list originate from one sample, sequenced in a study of blood T cell repertoires in COVID-19. TCRdb keeps only in-frame clones here, not all; method: immunoSEQ multiplex PCR. This sample yields about 190,000 clones, of which 65% to 80% are seen a single time; over 10% belongs to the top ten. The specimen was peripheral blood. The receptors were sampled from a woman in her forties or fifties with acute or convalescent COVID-19.

This chain uses TRBV28 with TRBJ1-6, with 12 bases aligning to TRBD1. The CDR3 length is 17 residues. With 4 bases clipped from V and 10 bases from J, the junction kept 11 bases outside the gene matches. CDR1 is MDHEN, CDR2 SYDVKM, per germline. The CDR3 bases are TGTGCCAGCAGTTCCCAAGGGACAGGGGGCGGAATATCACCCCTCCACTTT. Amino acid sequence: CASSSQGTGGGISPLHF.

As DNA, the CDR3 is TGTGCCAGCAGCTTTGGGAGTAGCGGGAGAGATACGCAGTATTTT. Amino acid sequence: CASSFGSSGRDTQYF. The chain employs TRBV11-2 and TRBJ2-3; 9 nucleotides agree with TRBD2. Germline values: CDR1 SGHAT, CDR2 FQNNGV. Germline trimming cut 3 bases from V and 5 bases from J; bases unmatched to any gene: 6. This CDR3 comprises 15 residues.

This rearrangement joins TRBV27 to TRBJ1-5, with no clear D. Trimming took off 10 bases at V and 7 bases at J, with 17 bases between the two ends. The CDR3 length is 13 residues. Germline V lookup: CDR1 MNHEY, CDR2 SMNVEV (reference sequence). For the CDR3, the DNA is TGTGCCACCACCTTCCCTCGCGAGCAGCCCCAGCATTTT. It encodes CATTFPREQPQHF.

This rearrangement joins TRBV2 to TRBJ1-1; the match to TRBD1 covers 9 bases. The V gene's germline CDR1 is SNHLY and CDR2 FYNNEI. V was pared by 6 bases and J by 3 bases, with 5 bases of the junction left unmatched. The CDR3 runs to 14 residues. CDR3 DNA: TGTGCCAGCAGGAGGGACAGGGCTGACACTGAAGCTTTCTTT. Translation: CASRRDRADTEAFF.

The chain carries TRBV6-2 or TRBV6-3 and TRBJ2-7, with TRBD2 as a possible D gene (5 bases). Germline V gene lookup returns CDR1 MNHEY and CDR2 SVGEGT. The CDR3 is made up of 15 amino acids. With 0 bases removed from V and 4 bases from J, the gap between germline ends came to 13 bases. The CDR3 region has the DNA TGTGCCAGCAGTTACTCGAAACCTAGCCTTTACGAGCAGTACTTC. Encoded protein: CASSYSKPSLYEQYF.

The rearrangement links TRBV28 to TRBJ2-7; D may be TRBD1 (6 bases). The germline V and J ends were trimmed by 5 bases and 6 bases, with 11 bases remaining between them. Per germline, CDR1 MDHEN and CDR2 SYDVKM. The CDR3 runs to 12 residues. CDR3 sequence: CASSRQVGEQYF. The DNA of the CDR3 is TGTGCCAGCAGTCGACAGGTCGGCGAGCAGTACTTC. Complete variable domain (other parts from reference TRBV28 and TRBJ2-7): DVKVTQSSRYLVKRTGEKVFLECVQDMDHENMFWYRQDPGLGLRLIYFSYDVKMKEKGDIPEGYSVSREKKERFSLILESASTNQTSMYLCASSRQVGEQYFGPGTRLTVT.

This CDR3 reads CASSLAQGLSGGGYTF. The CDR3 nucleotides read TGTGCCAGCAGCTTAGCCCAGGGTCTTTCGGGCGGAGGCTACACCTTC. The V call is TRBV7-6, the J call TRBJ1-2; TRBD1 might be the D (5 bases). Trimming left V 0 bases short and J 8 bases short, with 19 bases between. CDR1 and CDR2 from the germline V gene are SGHVS and FNYEAQ. The CDR3 length is 16 residues.

The genes are TRBV5-1 and TRBJ2-3, with D perhaps matching TRBD2 (7 bases). Trimming left V 1 base short and J 4 bases short, with 13 bases between. Germline V gives CDR1 SGHRS, CDR2 YFSETQ. The CDR3 length is 15 residues. The CDR3 region has the DNA TGCGCCAGCAGCTTGATGGGGGGGGCCCCAGATACGCAGTATTTT. Translating gives CASSLMGGAPDTQYF. The variable domain in full, with the rest retrieved from reference TRBV5-1 and TRBJ2-3, is KAGVTQTPRYLIKTRGQQVTLSCSPISGHRSVSWYQQTPGQGLQFLFEYFSETQRNKGNFPGRFSGRQFSNSRSEMNVSTLELGDSALYLCASSLMGGAPDTQYFGPGTRLTVL.

The rearrangement links TRBV7-2 to TRBJ2-3; the match to TRBD2 covers 8 bases. With 8 bases clipped from V and 4 bases from J, the junction kept 2 bases outside the gene matches. The CDR3 has 12 amino acids. Germline V gives CDR1 SGHTA, CDR2 FQGNSA. CDR3 in DNA: TGTGCCAGCGGGACTAGTGCAGATACGCAGTATTTT. This sequence encodes CASGTSADTQYF.

This clone came up once. The V gene is TRBV12-3 or TRBV12-4, the J gene TRBJ1-5; 7 positions agree with TRBD1. The trim removed 6 bases at V and 5 bases at J, leaving 4 bases unmatched. The CDR3 loop spans 13 amino acids. CDR3 DNA: TGTGCCAGCAGCCGACAGGGATATCAGCCCCAGCATTTT. This sequence encodes CASSRQGYQPQHF.

The V and J genes are TRBV4-1 and TRBJ2-4; 9 bases are a match to TRBD1. The length of the CDR3 is 17 residues. After removal of 2 bases from V and 0 bases from J, the junction contained 5 bases not matched to a gene. Germline V gene data show CDR1 as MGHRA and CDR2 as YSYEKL. For the CDR3, the DNA is TGCGCCAGCAGCCAACCGACAGGGGGACTAGCCAAAAACATTCAGTACTTC. Amino acid sequence: CASSQPTGGLAKNIQYF.

This clone was seen once. The chain couples TRBV30 to TRBJ1-6; TRBD1 matches 9 bases. With 0 bases clipped from V and 7 bases from J, the junction kept 7 bases outside the gene matches. Germline-derived CDR1 and CDR2 are GTSNPN and SVGIG (reference sequence). This CDR3 is 16 amino acids long. The chain's CDR3 is CAWSVRLGTGNSPLHF. CDR3 DNA: TGTGCCTGGAGTGTACGATTGGGGACAGGGAATTCACCCCTCCACTTT.